This TCR beta chain was sequenced in a study of blood T cell repertoires in COVID-19. On the study more broadly: The United States, Italy and Spain provided the acute and convalescent COVID-19 samples. Sources were T cells, B-cell-depleted T cells, or PBMCs; the material itself was cDNA or gDNA.

Authors' data handling: Amplification of reference gene primers was used by the study to estimate nucleated cell counts. Repertoires were generated with immunoSEQ multiplex PCR, while TCRdb's copy carries only in-frame clones and drops some. V and J calls and clone size are those listed in that table; D and trimming were worked out from the DNA. The sample consists of 120,000 to 150,000 clones, approximately 89% of them appearing once. The CDR3 has 16 amino acids. After removal of 2 bases from V and 7 bases from J, the junction contained 3 bases not matched to a gene. The V gene's germline CDR1 is SGHTA and CDR2 FQGTGA.

Material for sequencing was peripheral blood. The genes are TRBV7-3 and TRBJ2-1, with 15 bases fitting TRBD2. The receptor was derived from a human donor in a cohort sampled during active COVID-19. In nucleotides, the CDR3 is TGTGCCAGCAGCTTATCCGGGACTAGCGGGGGGAATGAGCAGTTCTTC. Translation: CASSLSGTSGGNEQFF.